Presented here are 11 T cell receptor beta chains from one specimen sequenced in a study of T-cell reconstitution after alpha-beta-depleted transplantation in children. Using unique molecular identifiers, the investigators prepared the TCRbeta library. TCRdb re-called the PCR reads through MiXCR, storing one row per CDR3 protein. Here the sample spans about 980,000 distinct CDR3 sequences, about 26% being singletons. The input for sequencing was PBMCs, mostly from graft donor cells, taken 360 days after TCRalphabeta/CD19-depleted stem cell transplant. These receptors originate from a boy younger than two who had a stem cell transplant for SCID, so the T cells may come from the graft donor.

This clonotype was observed a few times. The rearrangement uses TRBV2 and TRBJ2-7; D uncertain. Germline-derived CDR1 and CDR2 are SNHLY and FYNNEI. The CDR3 runs to 13 residues. The V end lost 2 bases, the J end lost 3 bases, and 8 bases lay between the germline ends. As DNA, the CDR3 is TGTGCCAGCAGTGAACAGCTCGGCTACGAGCAGTACTTC. Residues: CASSEQLGYEQYF.

The chain recombines TRBV7-8 with TRBJ2-7; a weak D match, TRBD2 (7 bases). This CDR3 has 16 residues. The germline V gene has CDR1 SGHVS and CDR2 FQNEAQ. V lost 5 bases and J 5 bases, leaving 22 bases between the germline ends. In DNA, the CDR3 is TGTGCCAGCAGCCCCTTCCTCAGGGGAGGGGACGACGAGCAGTACTTC. Encoded protein: CASSPFLRGGDDEQYF.

V and J are TRBV5-1 and TRBJ1-1; D is ambiguous. Deletions cut 0 bases from V and 1 base from J, with 13 bases between. In germline, CDR1 is SGHRS, CDR2 YFSETQ. The CDR3 is 16 residues long. As DNA, the CDR3 is TGCGCCAGCAGCTTGGATGTAGGTTCCTCGAACACTGAAGCTTTCTTT. This gives the protein CASSLDVGSSNTEAFF.

This chain connects TRBV12-3 or TRBV12-4 to TRBJ2-5, with D perhaps TRBD1 (6 bases). The CDR3 consists of 15 residues. Deletions cut 7 bases from V and 0 bases from J, with 15 bases between. DNA of the CDR3: TGTGCCAGCACTACAGGGCTTGGCCACCAAGAGACCCAGTACTTC. Protein product: CASTTGLGHQETQYF.

V and J are TRBV12-3 or TRBV12-4 and TRBJ1-5, with D possibly TRBD1 on 5 matching bases. This CDR3 comprises 13 residues. V was shortened by 6 bases and J by 9 bases, with 15 bases between the two germline ends. CDR3 in DNA: TGTGCCAGCAGCCTTTCCCGGGGGGGGCCCCAGCATTTT. Translating it yields CASSLSRGGPQHF.

The chain couples TRBV7-8 to TRBJ2-1; D is unclear. Germline CDR1 and CDR2: SGHVS and FQNEAQ. Trimming took off 1 base at V and 1 base at J, with 11 bases between the two ends. The CDR3 runs 16 residues. The CDR3 sequence is CASSLGIRASYNEQFF. CDR3 in DNA: TGTGCCAGCAGCTTAGGAATTAGGGCTTCCTACAATGAGCAGTTCTTC.

This clonotype appeared a few times. The chain carries TRBV9 and TRBJ2-3; 10 nucleotides align to TRBD1. The CDR3 is made up of 15 amino acids. The V gene end was trimmed by 4 bases and the J gene end by 5 bases; junction bases not matched to a gene: 7. CDR1 and CDR2 (germline): SGDLS, YYNGEE. CDR3 amino acids: CASSPRDRGRDTQYF. The CDR3 DNA reads TGTGCCAGCAGCCCCCGGGACAGGGGACGAGATACGCAGTATTTT.

This clonotype has only a few counts. V usage is TRBV20-1 and J usage is TRBJ2-7; D not certain. V was pared by 2 bases and J by 2 bases, with 4 bases between. The CDR3 length is 11 residues. Germline assignment: CDR1 DFQATT and CDR2 SNEGSKA (reference sequence). The CDR3 sequence: CSARLPYEQYF. CDR3 nucleotides: TGCAGTGCTAGATTACCCTACGAGCAGTACTTC.

The gene calls are TRBV20-1 and TRBJ2-3; no firm D call. Trimming pared 1 base from V and 2 bases from J, leaving 7 bases between. Looked up from germline, CDR1 is DFQATT and CDR2 is SNEGSKA (reference sequence). This CDR3 has 13 amino acids. CDR3: CSARVFATDTQYF. The CDR3 DNA sequence: TGCAGTGCTAGAGTTTTCGCCACAGATACGCAGTATTTT.

There are a few counts of this clonotype. The chain uses TRBV7-9 and TRBJ2-1; a possible D gene is TRBD2 (6 bases). Per germline, CDR1 SEHNR and CDR2 FQNEAQ (reference sequence). V was shortened by 2 bases and J by 5 bases, with 10 bases between the two germline ends. This CDR3 has 14 residues. The chain's CDR3 is CASSLSGVNNEQFF. The CDR3 nucleotides read TGTGCCAGCAGCTTATCGGGGGTTAACAATGAGCAGTTCTTC. The whole variable domain, remainder taken from reference TRBV7-9 and TRBJ2-1, is DTGVSQNPRHKITKRGQNVTFRCDPISEHNRLYWYRQTLGQGPEFLTYFQNEAQLEKSRLLSDRFSAERPKGSFSTLEIQRTEQGDSAMYLCASSLSGVNNEQFFGPGTRLTVL.

This clonotype has just a few counts. This rearrangement joins TRBV2 to TRBJ2-3; the D is unclear. Deletions cut 7 bases from V and 0 bases from J, with 17 bases between. The CDR3 is 16 residues long. Germline values: CDR1 SNHLY, CDR2 FYNNEI. The CDR3: CASTYNPNPSTDTQYF. CDR3 nucleotide sequence: TGTGCCAGCACCTATAATCCGAACCCTAGCACAGATACGCAGTATTTT.